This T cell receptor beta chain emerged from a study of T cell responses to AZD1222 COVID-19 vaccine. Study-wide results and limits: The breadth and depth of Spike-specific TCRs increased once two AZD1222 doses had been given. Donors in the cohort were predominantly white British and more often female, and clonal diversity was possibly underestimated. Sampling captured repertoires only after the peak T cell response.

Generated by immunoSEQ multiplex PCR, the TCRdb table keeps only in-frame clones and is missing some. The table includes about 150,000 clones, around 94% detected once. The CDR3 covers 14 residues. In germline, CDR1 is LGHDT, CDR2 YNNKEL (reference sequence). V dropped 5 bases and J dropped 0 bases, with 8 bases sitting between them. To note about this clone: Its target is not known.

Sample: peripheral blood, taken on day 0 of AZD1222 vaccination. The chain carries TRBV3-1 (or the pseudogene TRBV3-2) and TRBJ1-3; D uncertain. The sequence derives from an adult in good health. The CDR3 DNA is TGTGCCAGCAGCTCCGGCATCTCTGGAAACACCATATATTTT. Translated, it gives CASSSGISGNTIYF.